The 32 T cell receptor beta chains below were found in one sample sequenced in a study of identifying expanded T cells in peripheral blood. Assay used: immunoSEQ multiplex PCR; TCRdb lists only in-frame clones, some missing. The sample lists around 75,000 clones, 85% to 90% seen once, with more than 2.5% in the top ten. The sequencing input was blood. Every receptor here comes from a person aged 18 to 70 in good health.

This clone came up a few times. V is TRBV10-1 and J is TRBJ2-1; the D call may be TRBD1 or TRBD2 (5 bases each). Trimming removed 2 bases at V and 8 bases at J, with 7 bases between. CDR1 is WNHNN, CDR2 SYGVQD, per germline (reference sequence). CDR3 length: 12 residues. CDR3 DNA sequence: TGCGCCAGCAGTGAGGGGACCTATGAGCAGTTCTTC. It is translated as CASSEGTYEQFF.

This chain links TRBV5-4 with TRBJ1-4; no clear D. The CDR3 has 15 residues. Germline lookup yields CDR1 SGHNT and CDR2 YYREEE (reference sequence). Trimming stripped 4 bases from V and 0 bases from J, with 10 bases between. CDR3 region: CASSASGTTNEKLFF. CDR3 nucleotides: TGTGCCAGCAGCGCTTCCGGAACAACTAATGAAAAACTGTTTTTT. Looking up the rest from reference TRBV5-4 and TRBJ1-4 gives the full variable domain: ETGVTQSPTHLIKTRGQQVTLRCSSQSGHNTVSWYQQALGQGPQFIFQYYREEENGRGNFPPRFSGLQFPNYSSELNVNALELDDSALYLCASSASGTTNEKLFFGSGTQLSVL.

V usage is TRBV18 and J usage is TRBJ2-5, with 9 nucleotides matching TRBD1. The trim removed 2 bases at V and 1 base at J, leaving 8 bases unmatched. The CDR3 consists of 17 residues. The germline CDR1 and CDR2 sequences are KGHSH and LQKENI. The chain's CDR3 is CASSPYLGQGTQETQYF. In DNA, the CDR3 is TGTGCCAGCTCACCATACCTTGGACAGGGGACCCAAGAGACCCAGTACTTC.

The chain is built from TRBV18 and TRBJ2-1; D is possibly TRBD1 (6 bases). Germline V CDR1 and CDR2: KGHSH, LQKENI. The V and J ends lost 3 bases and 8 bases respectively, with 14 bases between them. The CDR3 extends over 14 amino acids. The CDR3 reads CASSPRDTRDEQFF. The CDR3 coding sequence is TGTGCCAGCTCACCCCGGGACACCCGGGATGAGCAGTTCTTC.

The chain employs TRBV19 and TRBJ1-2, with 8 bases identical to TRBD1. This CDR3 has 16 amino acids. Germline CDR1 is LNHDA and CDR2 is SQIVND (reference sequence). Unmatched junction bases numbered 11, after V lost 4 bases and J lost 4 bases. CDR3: CASSTRSGTGVYGYTF. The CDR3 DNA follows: TGTGCCAGTAGTACACGATCCGGGACAGGCGTCTATGGCTACACCTTC.

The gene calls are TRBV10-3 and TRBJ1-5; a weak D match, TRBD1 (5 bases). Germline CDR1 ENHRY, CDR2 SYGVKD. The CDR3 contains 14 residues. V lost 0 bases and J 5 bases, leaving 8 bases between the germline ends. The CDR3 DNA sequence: TGTGCCATCAGTGAGTCCGTGGGGGATCAGCCCCAGCATTTT. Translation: CAISESVGDQPQHF.

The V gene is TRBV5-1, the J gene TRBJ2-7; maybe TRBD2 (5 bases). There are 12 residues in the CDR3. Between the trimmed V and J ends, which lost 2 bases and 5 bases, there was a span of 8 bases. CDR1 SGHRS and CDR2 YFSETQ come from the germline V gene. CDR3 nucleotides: TGCGCCAGCAGCTTCATGAGGGACGAGCAGTACTTC. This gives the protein CASSFMRDEQYF.

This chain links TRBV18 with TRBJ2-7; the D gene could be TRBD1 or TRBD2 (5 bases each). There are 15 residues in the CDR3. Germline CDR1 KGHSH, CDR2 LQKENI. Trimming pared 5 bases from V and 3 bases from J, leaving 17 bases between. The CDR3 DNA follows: TGTGCCAGCTCAGCAGGGTCCGCGACTATCTACGAGCAGTACTTC. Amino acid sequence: CASSAGSATIYEQYF.

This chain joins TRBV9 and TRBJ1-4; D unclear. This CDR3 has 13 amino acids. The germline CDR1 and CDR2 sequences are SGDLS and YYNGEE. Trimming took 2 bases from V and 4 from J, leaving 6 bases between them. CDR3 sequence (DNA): TGTGCCAGCAGCGTCGGGATTAATGAAAAACTGTTTTTT. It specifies CASSVGINEKLFF.

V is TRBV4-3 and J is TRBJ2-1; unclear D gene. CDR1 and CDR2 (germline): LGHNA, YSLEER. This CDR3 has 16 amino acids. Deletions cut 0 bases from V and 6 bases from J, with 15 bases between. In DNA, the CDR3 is TGCGCCAGCAGCCAAGAGTTCGGGCTATTGGGCAATGAGCAGTTCTTC. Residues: CASSQEFGLLGNEQFF.

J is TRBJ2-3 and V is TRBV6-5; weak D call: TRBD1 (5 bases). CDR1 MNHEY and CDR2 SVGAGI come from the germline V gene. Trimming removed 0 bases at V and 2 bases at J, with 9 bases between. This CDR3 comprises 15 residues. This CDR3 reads CASSYSTDITDTQYF. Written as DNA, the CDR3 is TGTGCCAGCAGTTACTCGACAGACATCACAGATACGCAGTATTTT.

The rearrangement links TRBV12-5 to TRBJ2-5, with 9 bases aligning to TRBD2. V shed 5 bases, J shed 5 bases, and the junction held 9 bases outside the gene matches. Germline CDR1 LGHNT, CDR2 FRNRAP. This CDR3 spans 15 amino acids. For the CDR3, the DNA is TGTGCTAGTGGTCCCGGCGGGGGGGCGGGTGAGACCCAGTACTTC. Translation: CASGPGGGAGETQYF.

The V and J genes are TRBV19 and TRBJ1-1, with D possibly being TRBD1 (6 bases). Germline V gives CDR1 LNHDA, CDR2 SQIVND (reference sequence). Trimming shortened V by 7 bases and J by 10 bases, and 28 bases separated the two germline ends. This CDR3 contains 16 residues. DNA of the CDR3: TGTGCCAGTACCCTCCCCGGGGGCCCCCGACGCGAAGTAGCTTTCTTT. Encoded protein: CASTLPGGPRREVAFF.

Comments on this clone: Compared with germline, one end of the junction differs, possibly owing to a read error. In DNA form, the CDR3 reads TGTGCCAGCCGTTTTGCCTCTGGGGCCAACGTCCTGACTTTC. Its protein product is CASRFASGANVLTF. V is TRBV28 and J is TRBJ2-6; D remains ambiguous. Germline loops: CDR1 MDHEN, CDR2 SYDVKM. This CDR3 has 14 amino acids.

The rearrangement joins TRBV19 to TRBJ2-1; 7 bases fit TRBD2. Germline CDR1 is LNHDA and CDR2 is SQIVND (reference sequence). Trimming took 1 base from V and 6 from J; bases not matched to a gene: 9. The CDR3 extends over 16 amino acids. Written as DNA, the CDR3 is TGTGCCAGTAGTATAGGGGCGGGGGTGTATCGCAATGAGCAGTTCTTC. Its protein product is CASSIGAGVYRNEQFF.

CDR3 nucleotides: TGTGCCAGCACCCAAAAAGAGACCCAGTACTTC. Protein product: CASTQKETQYF. This chain joins TRBV6-6 and TRBJ2-5; the D is unclear. Trimming took 7 bases from V and 3 from J, leaving 6 bases between them. This CDR3 region has 11 residues. Germline V gene data show CDR1 as MNHNY and CDR2 as SVGAGI (reference sequence).

CDR3 residues: CASSTRTGAYEQYF. The DNA for the CDR3 is TGTGCCAGTAGTACCCGGACAGGGGCCTACGAGCAGTACTTC. The chain recombines TRBV19 with TRBJ2-7; 9 bases line up with TRBD1. V lost 4 bases to trimming and J lost 2 bases; unmatched junction nucleotides: 3. CDR1 is LNHDA and CDR2 is SQIVND in the germline V gene (reference sequence). There are 14 residues in the CDR3.

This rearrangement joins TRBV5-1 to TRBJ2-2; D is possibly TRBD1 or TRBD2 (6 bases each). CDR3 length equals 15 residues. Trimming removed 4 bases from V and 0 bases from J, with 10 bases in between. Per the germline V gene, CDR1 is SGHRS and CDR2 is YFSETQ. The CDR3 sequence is CASSGGTSNTGELFF. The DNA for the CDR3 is TGCGCCAGCAGCGGCGGGACATCGAACACCGGGGAGCTGTTTTTT. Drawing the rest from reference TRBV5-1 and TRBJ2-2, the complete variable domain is KAGVTQTPRYLIKTRGQQVTLSCSPISGHRSVSWYQQTPGQGLQFLFEYFSETQRNKGNFPGRFSGRQFSNSRSEMNVSTLELGDSALYLCASSGGTSNTGELFFGEGSRLTVL.

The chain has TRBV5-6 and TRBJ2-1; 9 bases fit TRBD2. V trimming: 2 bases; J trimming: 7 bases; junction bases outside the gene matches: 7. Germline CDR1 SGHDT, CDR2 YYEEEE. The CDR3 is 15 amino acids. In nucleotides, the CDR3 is TGTGCCAGCAGCTTAGTTGGTAGCGGGAGAAATGAGCAGTTCTTC. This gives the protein CASSLVGSGRNEQFF.

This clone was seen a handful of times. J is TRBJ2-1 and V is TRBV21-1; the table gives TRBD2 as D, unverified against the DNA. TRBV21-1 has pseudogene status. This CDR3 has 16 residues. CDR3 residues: CASSSHRPSGSNEQFF. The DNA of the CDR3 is TGTGCCAGCAGCAGCCACAGGCCCAGCGGGAGCAATGAGCAGTTCTTC.

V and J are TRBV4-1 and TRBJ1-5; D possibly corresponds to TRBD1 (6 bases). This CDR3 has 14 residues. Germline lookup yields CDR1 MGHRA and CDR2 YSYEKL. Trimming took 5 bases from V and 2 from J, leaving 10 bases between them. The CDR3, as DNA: TGCGCCAGCAGCGACACAGGGCGCAATCAGCCCCAGCATTTT. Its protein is CASSDTGRNQPQHF.

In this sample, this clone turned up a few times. The CDR3 protein is CASSVDSGGTDTQYF. The DNA for the CDR3 is TGTGCCAGCAGCGTTGATAGCGGGGGCACAGATACGCAGTATTTT. The chain couples TRBV7-2 to TRBJ2-3; 8 bases map to TRBD2. Germline values: CDR1 SGHTA, CDR2 FQGNSA. The CDR3 totals 15 residues. The ends lost 5 bases at V and 1 base at J; junction bases unmatched: 5.

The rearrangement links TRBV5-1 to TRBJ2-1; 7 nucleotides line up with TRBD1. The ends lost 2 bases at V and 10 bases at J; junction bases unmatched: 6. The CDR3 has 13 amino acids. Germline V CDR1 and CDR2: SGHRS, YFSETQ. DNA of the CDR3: TGCGCCAGCAGCTTAAGGCAGGGACAGGAGCAGTTCTTC. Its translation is CASSLRQGQEQFF.

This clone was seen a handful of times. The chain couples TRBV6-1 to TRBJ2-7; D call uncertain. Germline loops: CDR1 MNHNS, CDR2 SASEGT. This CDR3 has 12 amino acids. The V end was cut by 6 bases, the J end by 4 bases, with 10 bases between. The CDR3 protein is CASRPTGYEQYF. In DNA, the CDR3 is TGTGCCAGCAGGCCCACCGGGTACGAGCAGTACTTC.

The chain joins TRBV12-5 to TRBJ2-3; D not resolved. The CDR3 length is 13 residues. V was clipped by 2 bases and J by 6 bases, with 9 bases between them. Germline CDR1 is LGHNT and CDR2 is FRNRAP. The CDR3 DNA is TGTGCTAGTGGTTTGCAGGATGGGGATACGCAGTATTTT. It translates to CASGLQDGDTQYF. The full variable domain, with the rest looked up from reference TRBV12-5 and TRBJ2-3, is DARVTQTPRHKVTEMGQEVTMRCQPILGHNTVFWYRQTMMQGLELLAYFRNRAPLDDSGMPKDRFSAEMPDATLATLKIQPSEPRDSAVYFCASGLQDGDTQYFGPGTRLTVL.

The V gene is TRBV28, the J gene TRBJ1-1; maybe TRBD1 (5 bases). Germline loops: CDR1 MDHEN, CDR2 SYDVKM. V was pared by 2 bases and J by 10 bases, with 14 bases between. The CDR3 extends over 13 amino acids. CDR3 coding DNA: TGTGCCAGCAGTTTACCCCAGGGAAGAGGAGCTTTCTTT. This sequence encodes CASSLPQGRGAFF.

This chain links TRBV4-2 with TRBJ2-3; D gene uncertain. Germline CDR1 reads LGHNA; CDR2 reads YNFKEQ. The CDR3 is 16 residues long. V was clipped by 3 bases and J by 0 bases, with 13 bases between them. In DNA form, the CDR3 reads TGTGCCAGCAGCCAGACTGCCGCACCTAGCACAGATACGCAGTATTTT. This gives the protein CASSQTAAPSTDTQYF.

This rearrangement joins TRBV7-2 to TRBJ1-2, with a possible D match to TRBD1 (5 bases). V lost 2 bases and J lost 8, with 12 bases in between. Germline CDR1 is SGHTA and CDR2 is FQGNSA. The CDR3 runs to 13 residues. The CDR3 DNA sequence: TGTGCCAGCAGCTTATCTACGGGGGAAGGCTACACCTTC. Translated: CASSLSTGEGYTF.

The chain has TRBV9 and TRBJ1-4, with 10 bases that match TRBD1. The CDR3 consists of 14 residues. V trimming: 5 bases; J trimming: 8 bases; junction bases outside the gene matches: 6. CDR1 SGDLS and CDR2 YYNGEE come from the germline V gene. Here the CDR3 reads CASSYGTGDEKLFF. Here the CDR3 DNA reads TGTGCCAGCAGTTACGGGACAGGGGACGAAAAACTGTTTTTT.

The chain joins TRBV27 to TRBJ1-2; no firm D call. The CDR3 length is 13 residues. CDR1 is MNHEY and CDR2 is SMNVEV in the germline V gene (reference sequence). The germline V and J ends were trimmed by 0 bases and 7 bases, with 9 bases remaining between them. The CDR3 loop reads CASSLSRVGGYTF. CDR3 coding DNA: TGTGCCAGCAGTTTATCACGGGTGGGTGGCTACACCTTC.

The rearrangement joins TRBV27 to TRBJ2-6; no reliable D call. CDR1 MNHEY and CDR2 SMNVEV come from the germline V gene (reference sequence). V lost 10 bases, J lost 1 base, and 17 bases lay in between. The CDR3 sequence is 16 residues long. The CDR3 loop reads CATKGKTRSGANVLTF. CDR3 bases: TGTGCCACCAAAGGGAAAACGAGGTCTGGGGCCAACGTCCTGACTTTC.

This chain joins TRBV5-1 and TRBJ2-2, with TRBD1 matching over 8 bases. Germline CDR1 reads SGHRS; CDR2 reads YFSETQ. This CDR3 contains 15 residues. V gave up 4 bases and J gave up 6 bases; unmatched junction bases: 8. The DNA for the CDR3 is TGCGCCAGCAGCACCTCCCAACAGGGGGCCGGGGAGCTGTTTTTT. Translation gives CASSTSQQGAGELFF.